This T cell receptor (beta chain) was observed in a study of blood T cells in healthy people across ages. A J-beta primer mix and a sample-barcoded 5' primer were used in a second PCR of about 7 to 12 cycles. TCRdb re-called the 5' RACE reads through MiXCR, storing one row per CDR3 protein. The sample has 1.5 million to 2 million distinct CDR3 sequences, roughly 28% seen once. There were healthy Caucasian individuals from Russia, aged about 6 to 95, serving as donors. Total RNA extracted from each sample amounted to at least 5.5 micrograms. This CDR3 comprises 13 residues. CDR1 and CDR2 (germline): MNHEY, SVGAGI. Trimming cost V 7 bases and J 12 bases, with 18 bases left between them. This clonotype was seen more than once but under ten times.

The chain has TRBV6-5 and TRBJ2-2, with D perhaps matching TRBD2 (7 bases). This clonotype originated in a woman in her 30s in good health. Sequencing was done on a sample of blood. The CDR3, as DNA: TGTGCCAGCACCGGGGGGCCCGGTGGAAAGCTGTTTTTT. It encodes CASTGGPGGKLFF.